These 26 T cell receptor beta chains share one sample of origin, sequenced in a study of T cell responses to AZD1222 COVID-19 vaccine. Produced via immunoSEQ multiplex PCR; TCRdb's table is partial and in-frame only. The sample shows 25,000 to 30,000 clones, just under 80% of them seen only once. The specimen was peripheral blood, collected on day 0 of AZD1222 vaccination. These receptors were taken from an adult in good health.

This rearrangement joins TRBV10-3 to TRBJ1-4; the match to TRBD1 covers 11 bases. The J segment lost 5 bases and the V segment lost 4 bases, leaving 12 bases of the junction unmatched. This CDR3 contains 18 residues. CDR1 and CDR2 from the germline V gene are ENHRY and SYGVKD. The CDR3 region is CAISGAPGQGVGNEKLFF. Here the CDR3 DNA reads TGTGCCATCAGTGGAGCCCCGGGACAGGGGGTCGGGAATGAAAAACTGTTTTTT.

For the CDR3, the DNA is TGTGCCAGCAGCATTACAGGGAATTCCTACAATGAGCAGTTCTTC. This translates into CASSITGNSYNEQFF. The chain carries TRBV5-8 and TRBJ2-1, with a weak D call TRBD1 (6 bases). CDR1 and CDR2 (germline): SGHTS, YDEGEE. Trimming pared 4 bases from V and 1 base from J, leaving 12 bases between. The CDR3 loop spans 15 amino acids.

This clone was recorded a few times. This chain uses TRBV2 with TRBJ2-5; 7 nucleotides align to TRBD2. The trim removed 0 bases at V and 1 base at J, leaving 2 bases unmatched. There are 15 residues in the CDR3. From germline, CDR1 is SNHLY and CDR2 FYNNEI. CDR3 bases: TGTGCCAGCAGTGAAGCGTGGGAGGGCCAAGAGACCCAGTACTTC. Protein sequence: CASSEAWEGQETQYF.

The gene calls are TRBV6-5 and TRBJ2-1, with TRBD2 identical over 7 bases. Germline assignment: CDR1 MNHEY and CDR2 SVGAGI. The CDR3 is 14 amino acids. V trimming: 6 bases; J trimming: 2 bases; junction bases outside the gene matches: 4. The CDR3 region has the DNA TGTGCCAGCAGACCTAGCGGCACCTACAATGAGCAGTTCTTC. Protein product: CASRPSGTYNEQFF.

Within the sample, this clone is medium-sized (0.01 to 0.1%). V usage is TRBV2 and J usage is TRBJ2-3, with 13 bases identical to TRBD2. The germline V gene encodes CDR1 SNHLY and CDR2 FYNNEI. The CDR3 spans 19 residues. After removal of 3 bases from V and 5 bases from J, the junction contained 14 bases not matched to a gene. This CDR3 reads CASSDSSWTSGRLKDTQYF. In nucleotides, the CDR3 is TGTGCCAGCAGTGATTCGAGTTGGACTAGCGGGAGACTGAAAGATACGCAGTATTTT.

The rearrangement joins TRBV7-2 to TRBJ2-7; D unclear. Trimming left V 6 bases short and J 3 bases short, with 12 bases between. CDR1 and CDR2 from the germline V gene are SGHTA and FQGNSA. The CDR3 totals 13 residues. The DNA of the CDR3 is TGTGCCAGCAGAGCCACTGGTTTCTACGAGCAGTACTTC. Amino acids: CASRATGFYEQYF.

J is TRBJ2-7 and V is TRBV6-1; possibly TRBD2 for D (5 bases). V was shortened by 4 bases and J by 3 bases, with 19 bases between the two germline ends. Germline V gene sequence: CDR1 MNHNS, CDR2 SASEGT. The CDR3 length is 16 residues. CDR3 nucleotides: TGTGCCAGCAGTGGCCCGGACCCCGGAGGATTCTACGAGCAGTACTTC. Translating gives CASSGPDPGGFYEQYF.

The J gene is TRBJ1-3, the V gene TRBV6-5, with D perhaps matching TRBD1 (6 bases). V lost 4 bases to trimming and J lost 2 bases, with 15 bases between them. The CDR3 is made up of 16 amino acids. Germline-derived CDR1 and CDR2 are MNHEY and SVGAGI. The CDR3: CASSSPTGLAGNTIYF. CDR3 nucleotides: TGTGCCAGCAGTTCGCCCACAGGGTTGGCTGGAAACACCATATATTTT.

A single count supports this clone. This rearrangement joins TRBV11-2 to TRBJ1-1; D is undetermined. CDR3 size: 11 residues. Trimming took off 5 bases at V and 6 bases at J, with 7 bases between the two ends. Germline V gives CDR1 SGHAT, CDR2 FQNNGV. CDR3 nucleotide sequence: TGTGCCAGCAGCACCTATGCTGAAGCTTTCTTT. This codes for CASSTYAEAFF.

The chain uses TRBV19 and TRBJ1-3, with D tentatively TRBD1 (6 bases). Trimming stripped 3 bases from V and 4 bases from J, with 13 bases between. The CDR3 runs to 15 residues. Germline values: CDR1 LNHDA, CDR2 SQIVND (reference sequence). The CDR3 coding sequence is TGTGCCAGTAGTATTGGACAGACCCGGGGAAACACCATATATTTT. Encoded protein: CASSIGQTRGNTIYF. Supplemented by reference TRBV19 and TRBJ1-3, the full variable domain reads DGGITQSPKYLFRKEGQNVTLSCEQNLNHDAMYWYRQDPGQGLRLIYYSQIVNDFQKGDIAEGYSVSREKKESFPLTVTSAQKNPTAFYLCASSIGQTRGNTIYFGEGSWLTVV.

The rearrangement uses TRBV9 and TRBJ2-1; D may be TRBD2 (7 bases). Germline assignment: CDR1 SGDLS and CDR2 YYNGEE. Trimming stripped 2 bases from V and 6 bases from J, with 18 bases between. The CDR3 sequence is 16 residues long. This CDR3 is CASSVGGAIGINEQFF. CDR3 bases: TGTGCCAGCAGCGTTGGGGGGGCAATAGGCATCAATGAGCAGTTCTTC.

This rearrangement joins TRBV19 to TRBJ2-1; D gene unclear. The V end was cut by 2 bases, the J end by 0 bases, with 11 bases between. Germline loops: CDR1 LNHDA, CDR2 SQIVND (reference sequence). The CDR3 is 16 amino acids. This chain's CDR3 is CASSIMSRSSYNEQFF. CDR3 DNA: TGTGCCAGTAGTATAATGAGCCGAAGCTCCTACAATGAGCAGTTCTTC.

In its sample, this clone was seen a few times. The V call is TRBV12-3 or TRBV12-4, the J call TRBJ1-2, with D uncertain. Trimming removed 5 bases at V and 4 bases at J, with 8 bases between. The CDR3 length is 12 residues. CDR3 loop: CASSVRSYGYTF. The CDR3 DNA reads TGTGCCAGCAGTGTCCGAAGCTATGGCTACACCTTC.

This sequence joins TRBV29-1 and TRBJ1-1; possible D gene TRBD1, 5 bases. This CDR3 is 14 amino acids long. The ends were cut back, 6 bases at V and 2 bases at J, with 16 bases in the middle. From germline, CDR1 is SQVTM and CDR2 ANQGSEA. The CDR3 loop reads CSVLAGGLNTEAFF. CDR3 sequence (DNA): TGCAGCGTCCTCGCCGGGGGGTTAAACACTGAAGCTTTCTTT.

This clone was detected only once. The rearrangement uses TRBV6-5 and TRBJ1-5; D is undetermined. CDR3 length: 15 residues. In germline, CDR1 is MNHEY, CDR2 SVGAGI. Trimming shortened V by 2 bases and J by 2 bases, and 10 bases separated the two germline ends. The DNA for the CDR3 is TGTGCCAGCAGTTACAACCCCGAGGGCAATCAGCCCCAGCATTTT. Amino acid sequence: CASSYNPEGNQPQHF.

The chain recombines TRBV19 with TRBJ1-5, with D hard to call. The CDR3 loop spans 14 amino acids. Per the germline V gene, CDR1 is LNHDA and CDR2 is SQIVND (reference sequence). The V end lost 3 bases, the J end lost 0 bases, and 6 bases lay between the germline ends. As DNA, the CDR3 is TGTGCCAGTAGTATTTCACATAGCAATCAGCCCCAGCATTTT. As protein: CASSISHSNQPQHF. Full variable domain (rest looked up from reference TRBV19 and TRBJ1-5): DGGITQSPKYLFRKEGQNVTLSCEQNLNHDAMYWYRQDPGQGLRLIYYSQIVNDFQKGDIAEGYSVSREKKESFPLTVTSAQKNPTAFYLCASSISHSNQPQHFGDGTRLSIL.

This sequence joins TRBV5-4 and TRBJ1-1; no clear D gene. Per the germline V gene, CDR1 is SGHNT and CDR2 is YYREEE (reference sequence). The V gene lost 4 bases and the J gene lost 4 bases, with 14 bases spanning the gap. The CDR3 covers 14 residues. The CDR3 sequence: CASSGPFWSTEAFF. The CDR3 DNA follows: TGTGCCAGCAGCGGTCCATTCTGGAGCACTGAAGCTTTCTTT.

The chain combines TRBV12-3 or TRBV12-4 with TRBJ1-1, with D unclear. V was clipped by 7 bases and J by 4 bases, with 4 bases between them. The CDR3 consists of 10 residues. CDR3 bases: TGTGCCAGCAAGGGCACTGAAGCTTTCTTT. Its translation: CASKGTEAFF.

The V and J genes are TRBV7-9 and TRBJ2-7; TRBD2 agrees at 11 bases. V gave up 5 bases and J gave up 5 bases; unmatched junction bases: 8. Germline V lookup: CDR1 SEHNR, CDR2 FQNEAQ (reference sequence). The CDR3 has 15 amino acids. CDR3 region: CASSDSGRAKNEQYV. CDR3 bases: TGTGCCAGCAGCGATAGCGGGAGGGCCAAAAACGAGCAGTACGTC.

The V and J genes are TRBV9 and TRBJ1-3, with 7 bases identical to TRBD1. J was trimmed by 2 bases and V by 4 bases; bases with no gene match: 12. This CDR3 region has 17 residues. Germline CDR1 and CDR2: SGDLS and YYNGEE. CDR3 protein: CASSTTDRQGPGNTIYF. DNA of the CDR3: TGTGCCAGCAGCACAACCGACCGACAGGGTCCTGGAAACACCATATATTTT.

The chain joins TRBV18 to TRBJ1-2; D possibly corresponds to TRBD1 (6 bases). The CDR3 spans 12 residues. Per germline, CDR1 KGHSH and CDR2 LQKENI. V dropped 6 bases and J dropped 8 bases, with 13 bases sitting between them. CDR3 sequence (DNA): TGTGCCAGCTCGCCAAACAGGGAAGGCTACACCTTC. The encoded protein is CASSPNREGYTF.

The chain links TRBV11-2 to TRBJ1-3; 8 bases line up with TRBD1. V lost 1 base to trimming and J lost 8 bases; unmatched junction nucleotides: 7. This CDR3 is built from 15 residues. Germline CDR1 reads SGHAT; CDR2 reads FQNNGV. CDR3 sequence reads: CASSLAPTGGDTIYF. In nucleotides, the CDR3 is TGTGCCAGCAGCTTAGCCCCCACAGGGGGAGACACCATATATTTT.

Here the CDR3 reads CASSPQEGAGYGYTF. CDR3 sequence (DNA): TGTGCCAGCAGCCCTCAAGAGGGGGCCGGCTATGGCTACACCTTC. The chain has TRBV7-6 and TRBJ1-2; TRBD1 matches 7 bases. The CDR3 sequence is 15 residues long. The trim removed 5 bases at V and 4 bases at J, leaving 10 bases unmatched. CDR1 and CDR2 from the germline V gene are SGHVS and FNYEAQ.

Points on this clone: Since a much larger clone is just one base distant, this may be a read error. Different DNA sequences within this sample yield the same CDR3. The V gene is TRBV6-1, the J gene TRBJ2-2, with 9 nucleotides matching TRBD2. The CDR3 spans 15 residues. V was pared by 2 bases and J by 6 bases, with 4 bases of the junction left unmatched. CDR1 and CDR2 from the germline V gene are MNHNS and SASEGT. CDR3: CASSELAGGPGELFF. The CDR3 coding sequence is TGTGCCAGCAGTGAACTCGCGGGGGGGCCCGGGGAGCTGTTTTTT.

The CDR3 protein is CASSLTPGGYNEQFF. CDR3 sequence (DNA): TGTGCCAGCAGCTTAACTCCGGGAGGGTACAATGAGCAGTTCTTC. This chain links TRBV7-3 with TRBJ2-1; 8 bases agree with TRBD2. CDR3 length: 15 residues. Germline CDR1 SGHTA, CDR2 FQGTGA. Trimming at V came to 0 bases and at J to 4 bases, leaving 2 bases not matched to a gene. Full variable domain (missing parts from reference TRBV7-3 and TRBJ2-1): GAGVSQTPSNKVTEKGKYVELRCDPISGHTALYWYRQSLGQGPEFLIYFQGTGAADDSGLPNDRFFAVRPEGSVSTLKIQRTERGDSAVYLCASSLTPGGYNEQFFGPGTRLTVL.

The chain combines TRBV28 with TRBJ2-7; TRBD1 is a possible D gene (5 bases). Per the germline V gene, CDR1 is MDHEN and CDR2 is SYDVKM. The CDR3 consists of 15 residues. V lost 5 bases and J lost 5, with 19 bases in between. CDR3 sequence reads: CASSPQGDLFHEQYV. In nucleotides, the CDR3 is TGTGCCAGCAGTCCCCAGGGTGATCTGTTCCACGAGCAGTACGTC.